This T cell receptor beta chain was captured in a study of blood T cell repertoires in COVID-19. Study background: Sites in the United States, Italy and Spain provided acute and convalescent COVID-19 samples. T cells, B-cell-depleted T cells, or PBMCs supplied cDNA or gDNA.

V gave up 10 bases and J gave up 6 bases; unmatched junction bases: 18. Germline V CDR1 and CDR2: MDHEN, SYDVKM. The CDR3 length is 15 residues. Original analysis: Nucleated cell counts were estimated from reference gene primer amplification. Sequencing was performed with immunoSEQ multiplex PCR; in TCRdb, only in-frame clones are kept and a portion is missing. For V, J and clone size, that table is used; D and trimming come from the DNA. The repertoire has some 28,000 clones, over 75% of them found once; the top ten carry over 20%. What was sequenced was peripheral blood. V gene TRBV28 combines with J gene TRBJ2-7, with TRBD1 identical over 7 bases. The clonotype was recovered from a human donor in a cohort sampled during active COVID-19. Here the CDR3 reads CATIPFGDRVPEQYF. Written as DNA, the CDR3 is TGTGCCACGATCCCGTTCGGAGACAGGGTTCCCGAGCAGTACTTC.